The 13 T cell receptor beta chains in this list originate from one sample, sequenced in a study of cytomegalovirus exposure and HLA in healthy donors. 13 Jbeta primers and 60 Vbeta primers were used for the PCR. Profiling relied on immunoSEQ multiplex PCR, and the TCRdb table lists in-frame clones only, not all of them. This table has tens of thousands of clones, 78% appearing once. The material sequenced was PBMCs. Every receptor here comes from a man aged 35-49 years in good health and CMV-seronegative.

This rearrangement joins TRBV4-1 to TRBJ1-5, with 7 bases matching TRBD1. After removal of 4 bases from V and 2 bases from J, the junction contained 14 bases not matched to a gene. The CDR3 is 18 amino acids. Germline V gives CDR1 MGHRA, CDR2 YSYEKL. The CDR3 nucleotides read TGCGCCAGCAGCCGAACCGGACAGGAGGGTAGTGGCAATCAGCCCCAGCATTTT. Translating it yields CASSRTGQEGSGNQPQHF.

The chain links TRBV28 to TRBJ2-1; D not certain. There are 11 residues in the CDR3. Germline loops: CDR1 MDHEN, CDR2 SYDVKM. Trimming took off 10 bases at V and 8 bases at J, with 12 bases between the two ends. The CDR3 nucleotides read TGTGCCACCTCAGTTGAGGATGAGCAGTTCTTC. Translated: CATSVEDEQFF.

In nucleotides, the CDR3 is TGTGCCAGTAGGTTGACTTGGCAATCCTACAAGAATGAGCAGTTCTTC. Translation: CASRLTWQSYKNEQFF. The genes are TRBV19 and TRBJ2-1; D remains unclear. The germline V gene encodes CDR1 LNHDA and CDR2 SQIVND (reference sequence). Trimming left V 6 bases short and J 7 bases short, with 22 bases between. There are 16 residues in the CDR3.

The chain recombines TRBV27 with TRBJ2-3, with 8 bases that match TRBD1. The CDR3 extends over 12 amino acids. Germline lookup yields CDR1 MNHEY and CDR2 SMNVEV (reference sequence). The V gene end was trimmed by 7 bases and the J gene end by 5 bases; junction bases not matched to a gene: 2. CDR3 in amino acids: CASKQGGDTQYF. The CDR3 coding sequence is TGTGCCAGCAAACAGGGGGGAGATACGCAGTATTTT.

V is TRBV5-4 and J is TRBJ2-5; 10 bases line up with TRBD2. Germline CDR1 SGHNT, CDR2 YYREEE (reference sequence). CDR3 size: 16 residues. V was pared by 0 bases and J by 7 bases, with 9 bases of the junction left unmatched. In DNA, the CDR3 is TGTGCCAGCAGCTTGGGGACTAGCGGCCCAGAGGGGACCCAGTACTTC. This gives the protein CASSLGTSGPEGTQYF.

This chain joins TRBV9 and TRBJ2-1, with 9 bases lining up with TRBD2. With 0 bases clipped from V and 9 bases from J, the junction kept 10 bases outside the gene matches. This CDR3 spans 16 amino acids. Germline V gene sequence: CDR1 SGDLS, CDR2 YYNGEE. The CDR3 sequence is CASSVAGGRAFVEQFF. CDR3 nucleotide sequence: TGTGCCAGCAGCGTAGCGGGCGGGAGGGCCTTCGTTGAGCAGTTCTTC.

This sequence joins TRBV28 and TRBJ1-2; D call uncertain. With 2 bases removed from V and 4 bases from J, the gap between germline ends came to 14 bases. Germline lookup yields CDR1 MDHEN and CDR2 SYDVKM. This CDR3 has 15 residues. CDR3 residues: CASSLETTPIYGYTF. The CDR3 DNA reads TGTGCCAGCAGTTTAGAGACTACCCCCATCTATGGCTACACCTTC.

This chain links TRBV11-2 with TRBJ2-7, with 9 bases identical to TRBD1. Germline assignment: CDR1 SGHAT and CDR2 FQNNGV. The CDR3 extends over 15 amino acids. With 5 bases clipped from V and 2 bases from J, the junction kept 7 bases outside the gene matches. The CDR3 region has the DNA TGTGCCAGCAGCCTTCAGGGACAGGGTACCTACGAGCAGTACTTC. It is translated as CASSLQGQGTYEQYF.

Comments on this clone: This may be a read error, as it is one base from a much larger clone. This rearrangement joins TRBV5-6 to TRBJ2-1, with TRBD1 as a possible D gene (6 bases). The CDR3 sequence is 13 residues long. V shed 0 bases and J shed 6 bases, with 7 bases lying between them. In germline, CDR1 is SGHDT, CDR2 YYEEEE. Here the CDR3 DNA reads TGTGCCAGCAGCTTGGACAGGGTCAATGAGCAGTTCTTC. Its translation is CASSLDRVNEQFF.

V is TRBV28 and J is TRBJ2-1; D remains ambiguous. V dropped 5 bases and J dropped 7 bases, with 15 bases sitting between them. Germline CDR1 MDHEN, CDR2 SYDVKM. The CDR3 loop spans 14 amino acids. The CDR3 DNA is TGTGCCAGCAGTCTCCCCCCGGGTTTGAATGAGCAGTTCTTC. This codes for CASSLPPGLNEQFF.

The chain is built from TRBV6-1 and TRBJ2-1, with D possibly TRBD2 on 5 matching bases. This CDR3 comprises 12 residues. Germline V gene data show CDR1 as MNHNS and CDR2 as SASEGT. Trimming removed 8 bases from V and 4 bases from J, with 9 bases in between. CDR3: CASQRNYNEQFF. DNA for the CDR3: TGTGCCAGCCAGCGGAATTACAATGAGCAGTTCTTC.

This chain connects TRBV5-4 to TRBJ2-3; no clear D. The CDR3 consists of 16 residues. Per germline, CDR1 SGHNT and CDR2 YYREEE (reference sequence). V lost 1 base and J lost 1, with 13 bases in between. The CDR3 coding sequence is TGTGCCAGCAGCTTGATTAGTAGGAGTCGCACAGATACGCAGTATTTT. This sequence encodes CASSLISRSRTDTQYF.

This chain joins TRBV5-1 and TRBJ1-4; no clear D gene. This CDR3 contains 14 residues. Germline-derived CDR1 and CDR2 are SGHRS and YFSETQ. V was shortened by 8 bases and J by 0 bases, with 11 bases between the two germline ends. CDR3: CASSETSTNEKLFF. CDR3 DNA: TGCGCCAGTTCCGAAACTTCAACTAATGAAAAACTGTTTTTT. The full variable domain, rest sourced from reference TRBV5-1 and TRBJ1-4, is KAGVTQTPRYLIKTRGQQVTLSCSPISGHRSVSWYQQTPGQGLQFLFEYFSETQRNKGNFPGRFSGRQFSNSRSEMNVSTLELGDSALYLCASSETSTNEKLFFGSGTQLSVL.